This T cell receptor (beta chain) emerged from a study of blood T cell repertoires in COVID-19. Study-level background: PBMCs, B-cell-depleted T cells, or T cells provided the cDNA or gDNA that made up the material.

Produced via immunoSEQ multiplex PCR; TCRdb's table is partial and in-frame only. The sample records some 35,000 clones, approximately 78% being singletons. V gave up 0 bases and J gave up 7 bases, with 15 bases separating them. The CDR3 spans 16 residues. Per the germline V gene, CDR1 is MGHRA and CDR2 is YSYEKL. The source is a man in his sixties or seventies with acute or convalescent COVID-19. Sequencing was carried out using peripheral blood. J is TRBJ1-4 and V is TRBV4-1, with D possibly being TRBD1 (5 bases). CDR3 in DNA: TGCGCCAGCAGCCAAGATCTCGGGGACGGGGGTGAAAAACTGTTTTTT. This gives the protein CASSQDLGDGGEKLFF.